These T cell receptor beta chains were read from a single sample in a study of radiotherapy plus CTLA-4 blockade in lung cancer. Assay: immunoSEQ multiplex PCR; the TCRdb copy retains only in-frame clones and omits some. This repertoire shows approximately 70,000 clones, approximately 79% found once; its top ten account for 15% to 20%. The sequencing here drew on peripheral blood, taken from a patient treated with radiotherapy plus ipilimumab. Receptors were obtained from a human donor with non-small cell lung cancer whose response to radiotherapy plus ipilimumab could not be evaluated. Some clones in this sample may be carry-over from other donors' samples. CDR3s include the opening cysteine and the closing phenylalanine or tryptophan. The D gene is left open where the match is weak. Size tells how often a clone was seen (once, few, many) or the class of an expanded clone, and some rows leave it out.

D | J | V | size | CDR3 | DNA
. | TRBJ1-4 | TRBV28 | . | CASSLQGLPNEKLFF | TGTGCCAGCAGCCTCCAGGGACTCCCGAATGAAAAACTGTTTTTT
TRBD2 | TRBJ2-3 | TRBV6-6 | . | CASSWLAGASTDTQYF | TGTGCCAGCAGTTGGCTAGCGGGGGCGAGCACAGATACGCAGTATTTT
. | TRBJ2-7 | TRBV25-1 | . | CASSVQGNEQYF | TGTGCCAGCAGTGTACAGGGTAACGAGCAGTACTTC
. | TRBJ1-5 | TRBV18 | . | CASSRQGTNQPQHF | TGTGCCAGCTCTCGTCAGGGTACCAATCAGCCCCAGCATTTT
TRBD1 | TRBJ1-1 | TRBV5-6 | few | CASSFDRESEAFF | TGTGCCAGCAGCTTTGACAGGGAATCTGAAGCTTTCTTT
TRBD2 | TRBJ2-4 | TRBV7-3 | . | CASSLSGGWDIQYF | TGTGCCAGCAGCCTCAGCGGGGGGTGGGACATTCAGTACTTC
. | TRBJ1-2 | TRBV2 | . | CASSGSGGTLNYGYTF | TGTGCCAGCAGTGGGTCCGGGGGGACCCTTAACTATGGCTACACCTTC
TRBD1 | TRBJ1-4 | TRBV9 | few | CASSATGGEGEKLFF | TGTGCCAGCAGCGCGACAGGGGGCGAGGGTGAAAAACTGTTTTTT
. | TRBJ1-4 | TRBV28 | . | CASSLGEGATNEKLFF | TGTGCCAGCAGTTTAGGGGAGGGGGCAACTAATGAAAAACTGTTTTTT
TRBD1 | TRBJ1-2 | TRBV4-2 | once | CASSQVEGQYGYTF | TGTGCCAGCAGCCAAGTAGAGGGACAGTATGGCTACACCTTC
TRBD1 | TRBJ1-2 | TRBV4-3 | . | CASSQYYSGTGDYGYTF | TGCGCCAGCAGCCAGTATTATTCCGGGACAGGGGACTATGGCTACACCTTC
. | TRBJ1-2 | TRBV9 | . | CASSVEAGPYGYTF | TGTGCCAGCAGCGTAGAAGCAGGGCCCTATGGCTACACCTTC
. | TRBJ1-4 | TRBV28 | . | CASKAATEKLFF | TGTGCCAGCAAGGCGGCTACTGAAAAACTGTTTTTT
TRBD1 | TRBJ1-2 | TRBV5-4 | . | CASSWGQSEGGYTF | TGTGCCAGCAGCTGGGGACAGTCAGAGGGTGGCTACACCTTC
TRBD1 | TRBJ1-2 | TRBV11-2 | few | CASSPRTGVNYGYTF | TGTGCCAGCAGCCCCAGGACAGGGGTTAACTATGGCTACACCTTC
TRBD1 | TRBJ2-7 | TRBV27 | few | CASSLTGAAYEQYF | TGTGCCAGCAGTTTAACAGGGGCGGCCTACGAGCAGTACTTC
. | TRBJ2-7 | TRBV19 | few | CASRPQGGRYEQYF | TGTGCCAGTAGACCACAGGGTGGCCGCTACGAGCAGTACTTC
. | TRBJ2-5 | TRBV5-8 | . | CASSLFAETQYF | TGTGCCAGCAGCTTGTTCGCGGAGACCCAGTACTTC
. | TRBJ2-1 | TRBV28 | . | CATTRDSPYNEQFF | TGTGCCACCACCCGGGATTCCCCCTACAATGAGCAGTTCTTC
. | TRBJ2-7 | TRBV14 | . | CASSQDHSPTYEQYF | TGTGCCAGCAGCCAAGATCACAGCCCCACCTACGAGCAGTACTTC